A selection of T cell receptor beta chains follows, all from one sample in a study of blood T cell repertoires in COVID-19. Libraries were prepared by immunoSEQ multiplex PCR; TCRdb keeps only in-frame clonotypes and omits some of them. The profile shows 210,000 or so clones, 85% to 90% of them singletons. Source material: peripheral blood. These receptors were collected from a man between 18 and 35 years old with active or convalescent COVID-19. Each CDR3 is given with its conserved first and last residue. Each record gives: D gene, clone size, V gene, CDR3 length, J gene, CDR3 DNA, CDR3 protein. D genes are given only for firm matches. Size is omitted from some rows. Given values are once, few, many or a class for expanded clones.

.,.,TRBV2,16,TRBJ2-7,TGTGCCAGCAGTGACCCCCCGGGAAGGAGCTCCTACGAGCAGTACTTC,CASSDPPGRSSYEQYF
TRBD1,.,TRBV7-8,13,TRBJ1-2,TGTGCCAGCAGCCGGGGACAGGGTCCTGGCTACACCTTC,CASSRGQGPGYTF
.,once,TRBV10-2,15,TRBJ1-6,TGCGCCAGCAGGGAATCAGGGATCTATAATTCACCCCTCCACTTT,CASRESGIYNSPLHF
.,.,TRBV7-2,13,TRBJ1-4,TGTGCCAGCAGCTTAGCGCGGAGTGAAAAACTGTTTTTT,CASSLARSEKLFF
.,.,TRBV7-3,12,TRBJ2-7,TGTGCCAGCAGCTACCCCCGCAAGCCTAAATTCTTC,CASSYPRKPKFF
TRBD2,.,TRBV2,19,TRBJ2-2,TGTGCCAGCAGGGAGTTACCGGGACTAGCGGGAGGTCACACCGGGGAGCTGTTTTTT,CASRELPGLAGGHTGELFF
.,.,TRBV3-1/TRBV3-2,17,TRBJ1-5,TGTGCCAGCAGCCAAGTCGGGGGGACGGGTTCCAATCAGCCCCAGCATTTT,CASSQVGGTGSNQPQHF
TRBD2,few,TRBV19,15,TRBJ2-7,TGTGCCAGTAGTATCCCGACTAGCGGACCCCTCGAGCAGTACTTC,CASSIPTSGPLEQYF
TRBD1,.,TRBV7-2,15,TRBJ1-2,TGTGCCAGCAGGCCTTGGACAGCAGGGGGCTATGGCTACACCTTC,CASRPWTAGGYGYTF
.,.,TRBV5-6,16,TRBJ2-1,TGTGCCAGCAGCGCCCGGGGCCGGGACATTGTCCGGGAGCAGTTCTTC,CASSARGRDIVREQFF